The clone carrying this T cell receptor beta chain was seen once. The sample is drawn from a study of blood T cell repertoires in COVID-19. Profiling relied on immunoSEQ multiplex PCR, and the TCRdb table lists in-frame clones only, not all of them. This table has under 200,000 clones, around 87% appearing once. The sequencing input was peripheral blood. The origin of this receptor is a man aged 55 to 70 with COVID-19, enrolled during active disease.

CDR3 protein: CASSPQRERLEQFF. In nucleotides, the CDR3 is TGTGCCAGCTCACCACAGCGGGAGCGGCTTGAGCAGTTCTTC. J is TRBJ2-1 and V is TRBV18, with TRBD2 matching over 8 bases. The CDR3 runs to 14 residues. Looked up from germline, CDR1 is KGHSH and CDR2 is LQKENI. Germline trimming cut 1 base from V and 9 bases from J; bases unmatched to any gene: 5.